This is a list of T cell receptor beta chains from one sample in a study of shared clonotypes between healthy human individuals. The protocol was immunoSEQ multiplex PCR, while the TCRdb copy is restricted to in-frame clones and leaves out a portion. The table has approximately 1.1 million clones, more than 75% seen once. The sequenced sample was memory CD4+ T cells from PBMCs. Receptors originate from a man younger than 30 in good health. Some clones in this sample may be carry-over from other donors' samples. CDR3s include the opening cysteine and the closing phenylalanine or tryptophan. The D gene is left open where the match is weak. Expanded clones get a size class; other rows say once, few or many, or leave the size out.

>TRBJ1-5|.|.|TRBV28
TGTGCCAGCAGATGGCAGGGAAAAGGCAATCAGCCCCAGCATTTT
CASRWQGKGNQPQHF
>TRBJ1-4|few|.|TRBV6-1
TGTGCCAGCAGTGAACCCGGCAGGGATGAAAAACTGTTTTTT
CASSEPGRDEKLFF
>TRBJ1-4|.|.|TRBV25-1
TGTGCCAGCAGAATGACAGAACGCGGAAAACTGTTTTTT
CASRMTERGKLFF
>TRBJ2-7|.|TRBD1|TRBV18
TGTGCCAGCTCACTAGGGACAGGCTATAGCTCCTACGAGCAGTACTTC
CASSLGTGYSSYEQYF
>TRBJ1-5|.|TRBD1|TRBV2
TGTGCCAGCGGAACGGGACAGGGGCACATCTATGGCAATCAGCCCCAGCATTTT
CASGTGQGHIYGNQPQHF
>TRBJ2-7|many|.|TRBV6-1
TGTGCCAGCAGTGGAGACAGTTCCGAGCAGTACTTC
CASSGDSSEQYF
>TRBJ2-3|.|.|TRBV9
TGTGCCAGCAGCGTTCGGGGGGCAGGTGAAGATACGCAGTATTTT
CASSVRGAGEDTQYF
>TRBJ1-6|once|.|TRBV19
TGTGCCAGTAGTATAGGGAAGGATTCACCCCTCCACTTT
CASSIGKDSPLHF
>TRBJ2-3|.|TRBD2|TRBV5-4
TGTGCCAGCAGCTTTAGACTAGCGGGAAGCACAGATACGCAGTATTTT
CASSFRLAGSTDTQYF
>TRBJ2-7|.|.|TRBV5-1
TGCGCCAGCAGCTTGGGTGGGATTGGACCCTACGAGCAGTACTTC
CASSLGGIGPYEQYF
>TRBJ2-7|.|.|TRBV11-2
TGTGCCAGCAGCCTAGAGTACGAGCAGTACTTC
CASSLEYEQYF
>TRBJ2-7|.|TRBD1|TRBV28
TGTGCCAGCTCACAGGGGGAGCAGTACTTC
CASSQGEQYF
>TRBJ1-2|.|.|TRBV11-2
TGTGCCAGCAGCCCCCGGGAGCCAACCGGACGGAGGAGGGACTATGGCTACACCTTC
CASSPREPTGRRRDYGYTF
>TRBJ2-3|.|.|TRBV5-1
TGCGCCAGCAGCGACAGCGGGAGCACAGATACGCAGTATTTT
CASSDSGSTDTQYF
>TRBJ2-1|few|.|TRBV19
TGTGCCAGCAGAGGAAACAATGAGCAGTTCTTC
CASRGNNEQFF
>TRBJ1-5|.|.|TRBV5-6
TGTGCCAGCAGCTTGGGGGGCGGGGCTAATCAGCCCCAGCATTTT
CASSLGGGANQPQHF
>TRBJ2-7|once|.|TRBV6-1
TGTGCCAGCAGTGAGGCTACTGTGGTCCGGGACGAGCAGTACTTC
CASSEATVVRDEQYF
>TRBJ1-4|.|.|TRBV6-5
TGTGCCAGCAGCCGCACGGACAGAAATGAAAAACTGTTTTTT
CASSRTDRNEKLFF
>TRBJ2-1|few|TRBD2|TRBV29-1
TGCAGCGTTGAAGGAGGCGGACTAGCTGGTTCCTACAATGAGCAGTTCTTC
CSVEGGGLAGSYNEQFF
>TRBJ1-4|.|TRBD1|TRBV18
TGTGCCAGCTCGCCCTTGACAGGGGATCGACATGAAAAACTGTTTTTT
CASSPLTGDRHEKLFF
>TRBJ2-7|.|.|TRBV18
TGTGCCAGCTCACCTCCGAGTCTCTCCTACGAGCAGTACTTC
CASSPPSLSYEQYF
>TRBJ2-6|.|TRBD1|TRBV6-4
TGTGCCAGCAGTCCCCAGGGGGCTGGGGCCAACGTCCTGACTTTC
CASSPQGAGANVLTF